This entry describes one TCR beta chain. Its binding antigen is unknown. In total, approximately 610 healthy bone marrow donors made up the cohort. At the time of sampling, all cohort members were nominally healthy, though unrecorded immune exposures were likely present. The donor was CMV seronegative and was included in the group of approximately 350 seronegative cohort members. Each donor provided a peripheral blood sample, and peripheral blood mononuclear cells were used for TCR beta sequencing. Genomic DNA extraction from the blood cell samples was performed with the Qiagen DNeasy Blood Extraction Kit. Libraries were prepared through the immunoSEQ multiplex PCR assay. For the multiplex PCR, a mixture combining 60 forward primers for TCR Vbeta segments and 13 reverse primers for TCR Jbeta segments was used. The CDR3 region of rearranged TCR beta genes was amplified from genomic DNA with a multiplex PCR assay. On the Illumina HiSeq System, the amplified TCR beta libraries were sequenced as 87-base-pair reads. The authors' pipeline ran thus. Across the 500 to 750 repertoires, a later analysis counted 80 million or so unique TCR beta chains, roughly 11 million of which were shared by at least two donors. To remove PCR and sequencing errors, raw reads were error-corrected and collapsed into unique sequences using a nearest-neighbor algorithm that merged closely related sequences. Alignment of CDR3 sequences to IMGT reference sequences was used to assign V, D and J gene segments. For a sequence to be retained, a match of at least six nucleotides was required to both a V gene segment and a J gene segment. A rearrangement counted as productive if the CDR3 had no stop codons and remained in frame with V and J, and every other rearrangement counted as non-productive. Following IMGT convention, CDR3 was defined as the stretch from the second conserved V-encoded cysteine to the conserved J-encoded phenylalanine. The earlier analysis of some 550 of the donors excluded any sequence lacking an unambiguous match to a single V gene segment. In an earlier analysis of roughly 500 of the donors, V segments were called functional above 56.7% productive rearrangements and were called segregating when the between-donor standard deviation exceeded 5%. A statistical classification framework was developed to diagnose cytomegalovirus status using the catalog of TCR beta chain sequences. In a later analysis, V and J genes were assigned by comparing TCR nucleotide sequences against IMGT/GENE-DB human TR gene sequences. In a later analysis, CDR3 sequences and most-parsimonious VDJ recombination scenarios were assigned using the TCRdist pipeline. In a later analysis, every TCR beta chain was defined by the combination of its CDR3 amino acid sequence and its V-gene family, and reads without a unique V-gene family were dropped. In a later analysis, nearly 600 highly shared, low-generation-probability nucleotide sequences were removed to address suspected cross-contamination and a sequencing artifact. In a later analysis, a clonal expansion index was calculated for each public chain from normalized within-repertoire ranks of inferred template counts. In a later analysis, generation probabilities were computed with a VDJ recombination model fitted to out-of-frame rearrangements, and the resulting probabilities were checked against IGoR. A later analysis scored TCR-TCR, TCR-HLA and TCR-CMV co-occurrence with hypergeometric tests, applying a repertoire-size bias correction to TCR pairs. False discovery rates were estimated in a later analysis by permuting HLA or CMV assignments 20 times. In a later analysis, co-occurring TCRs were grouped using DBSCAN, with TCRdist sequence similarity added in when clustering inside HLA-allele-positive subsets. Co-occurrence clustering excluded repertoires with fewer than 30,000 or more than 120,000 public chains, plus five with anomalous nucleotide sharing. The table was pulled from immuneACCESS by TCRdb, which kept in-frame rearrangements only. Such tables lose some clones; where checked, under half of the loss comes from unresolved V genes, and the rest has no known cause. V and J calls and clone size are those listed in that table; D and trimming were worked out from the DNA. The sample table holds approximately 110,000 clones. Under 2.5% of the sample is held by the ten biggest clonotypes.

These data belong to a study of cytomegalovirus exposure and HLA in healthy donors (TCRdb year 2017). In the study overall: According to an earlier analysis of around 600 of the donors, some 180 million T cells yielded roughly 110 million unique TCR beta sequences and 276 Gb of sequence data. An early release covering roughly 640 HLA-typed donors comprised around 300 gigabases of sequencing data and some 79 million unique TCR sequences. The genetic ancestry cluster associated with self-reported Caucasian donors included 80% to 90% of the roughly 400 genotyped donors. The study was designed to test whether signatures of past pathogen exposure could be identified by cataloging public T cell receptors. The study used immunosequencing to profile the T cell repertoires of approximately 650 subjects and linked those repertoires to cytomegalovirus serostatus. In addition to the first cohort of hundreds of subjects, a separate validation cohort of 100 to 150 different subjects was used. To predict cytomegalovirus infection status, the study combined high-throughput TCR immunosequencing, statistical association of individual TCRs with disease status, and machine learning. A later analysis re-examined previously published TCR beta repertoires from roughly 720 donors and added high-resolution HLA genotyping to investigate patterns of TCR occurrence. In the later analysis, no new phenotypic data were used to find candidate immune exposures; instead, reliance was placed on TCR beta sequences and their occurrence across donors. An earlier analysis of 587 of the donors used high-throughput TCR beta sequencing to judge whether each TCR beta V gene segment behaved as functional or pseudogenic. Donor age, sex, ethnicity and CMV serostatus were collected together with the repertoire data. Genome-wide SNP genotypes for about 60% of the 666 donors were used in a later genetic analysis, which treated that subset as a discovery cohort. All discovery cohort repertoires had been generated on a single sequencing platform. Class I and class II HLA loci were covered by the typing at four-digit resolution. Typing coverage varied by locus: about 629-630 donors for A, B, C, DRB1 and DQB1; more than 500 for DQA1; around 610 for DPA1; about 450 for DPB1. Four to six DR-DQ haplotypes were handled as single units for association and clustering, since linkage in the cohort was strong. On average, roughly 250,000 unique TCR beta nucleotide sequences were sequenced per donor among 300 to 500 genotyped donors of the cohort, with about 19% of those sequences being non-productive. Points the paper makes about the study in general: Broadly in line with IMGT annotations, most TCR beta V segments showed up in productive rearrangements about 87% or about 30% of the time in an earlier analysis of roughly 590 of the donors. A further reported finding was that TCR beta sequences accurately predicted the HLA-A and HLA-B alleles for most subjects in the first cohort. A later analysis found that TCR association rates varied across HLA loci, with DRB1 alleles showing the most associated TCRs and HLA-C alleles the fewest. Correlated functional status among segregating V segments might reflect linkage disequilibrium, but an unknown experimental factor could not be ruled out. Compared with equally common non-associated chains, HLA-associated TCR beta chains in a later analysis were more clonally expanded and had lower generation probabilities. The sequencing pipeline was judged likely to have produced a cluster of highly shared sequence variants as a technical artifact. Sequencing depth was assumed to be roughly uniform across donors in the presence/absence analyses, though that assumption may not hold. In vitro tests confirmed that a few of the cytomegalovirus-associated TCR beta chains recognize cytomegalovirus antigens. A total of 164 TCR beta chains were listed by the study as associated with cytomegalovirus. While some public TCRs were present in many individuals, most TCR sequences turned up only very rarely across donors. Immune exposure information for the cohort was limited to CMV serostatus. The cohort was sequenced for TCR beta chains only, and without alpha or paired-chain data the features that could be detected were limited. Because counts were too low, about 17 rarely observed V segments, including chromosome 9 orphons, were excluded from the earlier analysis of 587 of the donors. According to a later genetic analysis, donors in an Asian-associated ancestry cluster had fewer N-insertions in productive TCRs than the roughly 700-donor mean. Several of the top co-occurrence clusters appeared to be linked to parvovirus B19, influenza, CMV and Epstein-Barr virus, according to a later analysis. The authors suggested that the approach could potentially be extended to other disease states and immunological phenotypes. Most CMV-associated TCR beta chains appeared to be HLA-restricted in a later analysis, and the HLA associations seemed to be driven largely by CMV exposure. The classifier was reported to diagnose cytomegalovirus status with high specificity and sensitivity in both the original and validation cohorts. Strong co-occurrence of HLA alleles, especially DR and DQ, made assigning TCR associations to individual alleles difficult. Because some donors lacked HLA typing at each locus, the association tests relied only on the typed subset. Specific HLA alleles were associated with over 15,000 TCR beta sequences at a false discovery rate of 0.05 in a later analysis. A later genetic analysis associated a missense DCLRE1C variant with V-gene and J-gene trimming of TCR beta chains, and an independent cohort replicated the association.

The specimen was PBMCs. This receptor was identified in a middle-aged man in good health and CMV-seronegative.

The CDR3 in this case is CASRKAGGSRELFF. The DNA sequence is as follows: TGCGCCAGCAGGAAAGCGGGAGGCTCGAGGGAGCTGTTTTTT. The chain was built from TRBV4-1 and TRBJ2-2, and TRBD2 matches 9 of the central bases. The CDR3 measures 14 amino acids from cysteine to phenylalanine. Only the CDR3 DNA is retained, 42 bases long and in frame from the first base. The junction shows trimming of 6 bases on V and 9 bases on J, and the gene matches do not reach 8 bases of it. According to the germline V gene, CDR1 reads MGHRA and CDR2 reads YSYEKL.